Included here is one T cell receptor (beta chain) sequence, with context. No antigen is known for it. Base-call qualities are not available, and no considerably larger clone is one nucleotide away. These data come from a study of blood T cell repertoires in COVID-19 (dated by TCRdb to about 2020). Looking at the study overall: The collaborator samples originated in the United States, Italy and Spain and spanned the acute and convalescent phases of COVID-19. The prospective study material was composed of cDNA or gDNA derived from T cells, B-cell-depleted T cells, or PBMCs. The repertoires were released in a freely available public database intended as a resource for research on the immune response to SARS-CoV-2. Subjects who had been exposed to COVID-19, were actively infected with it, or had recovered from it provided the deeply sampled blood TCRbeta repertoires that made up the dataset. Where available, HLA class I and class II types were obtained from metadata supplied by the sample provider rather than from assay-based typing. Samples were obtained from the ongoing ImmuneRACE study (first 160 participants) and from over a thousand subjects provided by 6 global collaborators. Nearly every sample came with metadata listing a de-identified subject ID, COVID-19 status, age in years and sex.

Spanning cysteine to phenylalanine, the CDR3 consists of 14 amino acids. Just CDR3 DNA is preserved here, 42 bases in frame from base 1. The CDR1 and CDR2 encoded by the germline V gene (reference sequence) are MNHNY and SVGAGI. V loses 2 bases, J loses 4 bases, and the germline ends lie 8 bases apart. Beyond this particular receptor, the publication reports: The amount of clinical and demographic metadata varied by source and participant and was provided uncurated.

One collaborating source in Seattle enrolled patients during active infection and followed them longitudinally through the course of disease. Whole blood was collected in K2EDTA tubes by collaborating institutions according to the institutions' own protocols. For TCRbeta analysis, collaborators shipped samples in one of three forms: frozen whole blood, isolated PBMCs, or DNA extracted from either of those sample types. The immunoSEQ Assay, a bias-controlled multiplex PCR, was used to amplify TCRbeta CDR3 regions from genomic DNA. In the source study's methods: The number of nucleated cells in each sample was estimated by amplification of reference gene primers within the assay. Sequence reads were collapsed and filtered to measure the absolute abundance of every unique TCRbeta CDR3 rearrangement. Productive Simpson clonality was computed per sample as the square root of Simpson's diversity index over productive rearrangements. Not all clones reach the TCRdb copy of this immuneACCESS table, which keeps in-frame sequences only. Checked studies attribute under half of the gap to unresolved V genes and leave the rest unexplained. D and trimming were read from the DNA, whereas the V and J calls and clone size are those reported in that table. The sample includes 200,000 to 250,000 clones, with around 87% observed a single time. The top ten constitute around 9.6% of the sample.

The chain joins TRBV6-6 to TRBJ1-4, with a tentative D gene TRBD1 over 5 matching bases. The specimen was peripheral blood. The origin of this receptor is a woman aged 45-59 years with COVID-19, enrolled during active disease. The CDR3 corresponds to CASSYRGNNEKLFF. The DNA reads TGTGCCAGCAGTTACCGGGGGAATAATGAAAAACTGTTTTTT.